This entry lists 17 T cell receptor beta chains sequenced from one sample in a study of blood T cell repertoires in COVID-19. Measured with immunoSEQ multiplex PCR; TCRdb has only the in-frame clones, and not every one. The sample contains about 140,000 clones, roughly 85% of which appear only once. Sequencing was performed on peripheral blood. The receptors stem from a man in his fifties or sixties with acute or convalescent COVID-19.

The V gene is TRBV5-1, the J gene TRBJ2-3; no clear D gene. CDR3 length equals 13 residues. Germline V gives CDR1 SGHRS, CDR2 YFSETQ. V lost 4 bases to trimming and J lost 2 bases, with 8 bases between them. Here the CDR3 reads CASSLIYTDTQYF. The CDR3 bases are TGCGCCAGCAGCCTTATCTACACAGATACGCAGTATTTT.

V gene TRBV28 combines with J gene TRBJ2-7, with 12 bases that match TRBD2. Germline CDR1 is MDHEN and CDR2 is SYDVKM. The CDR3 length is 16 residues. V lost 5 bases to trimming and J lost 3 bases; unmatched junction nucleotides: 8. CDR3 DNA: TGTGCCAGCAGTCTAAGGACTAGCGGGACCAACTACGAGCAGTACTTC. Translating gives CASSLRTSGTNYEQYF.

This clone was seen only once. The gene calls are TRBV5-1 and TRBJ1-4, with D possibly being TRBD1 (5 bases). CDR1 and CDR2 from the germline V gene are SGHRS and YFSETQ. CDR3 length: 15 residues. V lost 0 bases and J lost 8, with 14 bases in between. CDR3 in amino acids: CASSLDAGSVEKLFF. The CDR3 DNA follows: TGCGCCAGCAGCTTGGACGCAGGGTCTGTGGAAAAACTGTTTTTT.

The CDR3 coding sequence is TGCGCCAGCAGTGAGTGGAGGACAGTTAACCCCCATCTATACTTC. Translated: CASSEWRTVNPHLYF. The chain employs TRBV10-2 and TRBJ2-7; maybe TRBD1 (6 bases). The CDR3 is 15 residues long. Germline CDR1 WSHSY, CDR2 SAAADI. V was shortened by 1 base and J by 13 bases, with 23 bases between the two germline ends.

The rearrangement joins TRBV9 to TRBJ2-2; D is unresolved. Germline V lookup: CDR1 SGDLS, CDR2 YYNGEE. Between the trimmed V and J ends, which lost 0 bases and 5 bases, there was a span of 8 bases. This CDR3 is built from 14 residues. The CDR3 coding sequence is TGTGCCAGCAGCGTAGAGATCGGGACCGGGGAGCTGTTTTTT. It is translated as CASSVEIGTGELFF.

The CDR3 loop reads CASQLAGGNEQFF. The CDR3 nucleotides are TGTGCCAGCCAACTAGCGGGGGGCAATGAGCAGTTCTTC. The chain employs TRBV2 and TRBJ2-1; TRBD2 matches at 12 bases. The CDR3 spans 13 residues. Germline CDR1 is SNHLY and CDR2 is FYNNEI. V trimming: 8 bases; J trimming: 6 bases; junction bases outside the gene matches: 2.

The gene calls are TRBV7-9 and TRBJ2-3; 13 bases map to TRBD2. The ends lost 5 bases at V and 2 bases at J; junction bases unmatched: 7. The CDR3 runs to 17 residues. Per germline, CDR1 SEHNR and CDR2 FQNEAQ (reference sequence). The chain's CDR3 is CASSPRLAGGLTDTQYF. DNA of the CDR3: TGTGCCAGCAGCCCCAGACTAGCGGGGGGTCTCACAGATACGCAGTATTTT. Using reference TRBV7-9 and TRBJ2-3 for the parts outside the CDR3, the full variable domain is DTGVSQNPRHKITKRGQNVTFRCDPISEHNRLYWYRQTLGQGPEFLTYFQNEAQLEKSRLLSDRFSAERPKGSFSTLEIQRTEQGDSAMYLCASSPRLAGGLTDTQYFGPGTRLTVL.

V gene TRBV24-1 combines with J gene TRBJ2-1; the D gene is possibly TRBD1 (5 bases). This CDR3 spans 13 amino acids. Germline lookup yields CDR1 KGHDR and CDR2 SFDVKD. V dropped 9 bases and J dropped 1 base, with 9 bases sitting between them. DNA for the CDR3: TGTGCCACCTCTAAGGGGTCCTACAATGAGCAGTTCTTC. Translating gives CATSKGSYNEQFF.

V and J are TRBV5-5 and TRBJ1-5; D remains unclear. Germline V gene sequence: CDR1 SGHKS, CDR2 YYEKEE (reference sequence). Trimming stripped 0 bases from V and 1 base from J, with 5 bases between. The CDR3 totals 14 residues. The DNA of the CDR3 is TGTGCCAGCAGCTTGGTGGAGAGCAATCAGCCCCAGCATTTT. Its protein product is CASSLVESNQPQHF.

The chain employs TRBV6-4 and TRBJ2-3; TRBD2 matches at 12 bases. The CDR3 is made up of 16 amino acids. V lost 3 bases and J lost 6; bases outside the gene matches: 7. CDR1 and CDR2 (germline): MRHNA, SNTAGT. CDR3 sequence: CASSELAGGSGDTQYF. The CDR3 DNA sequence: TGTGCCAGCAGTGAACTAGCGGGAGGATCCGGGGATACGCAGTATTTT.

This clone was picked up one time. Other DNA sequences in the sample encode the same CDR3. The chain carries TRBV5-1 and TRBJ2-7; the match to TRBD1 covers 7 bases. The CDR3 extends over 14 amino acids. Looked up from germline, CDR1 is SGHRS and CDR2 is YFSETQ. The V and J ends lost 2 bases and 1 base, in that order; junction bases with no gene match: 3. The CDR3 is CASSLGGQSYEQYF. In nucleotides, the CDR3 is TGCGCCAGCAGCTTAGGGGGACAGTCCTACGAGCAGTACTTC.

This rearrangement joins TRBV21-1 to TRBJ1-5; the DNA was not used to check the table's D call, TRBD1. TRBV21-1 is listed as a pseudogene. This CDR3 region has 14 residues. The DNA of the CDR3 is TGTGCCAGCCGCGAGTTCAGGAGCAATCAGCCCCAGCATTTT. This codes for CASREFRSNQPQHF.

The V gene is TRBV4-2, the J gene TRBJ1-1; D remains unclear. CDR1 and CDR2 from the germline V gene are LGHNA and YNFKEQ. V dropped 9 bases and J dropped 5 bases, with 16 bases sitting between them. The CDR3 spans 13 residues. The CDR3 region has the DNA TGTGCCAGTTCGAGGATCCTCGGTACTGAAGCTTTCTTT. It is translated as CASSRILGTEAFF.

The rearrangement uses TRBV10-3 and TRBJ2-5; 10 bases line up with TRBD2. Germline V gene lookup returns CDR1 ENHRY and CDR2 SYGVKD. The CDR3 runs to 16 residues. Trimming cost V 6 bases and J 7 bases; bases outside gene matches: 14. In DNA, the CDR3 is TGTGCCATCAGCACCGAAGCGGGGGGGTTCGTAGGGACCCAGTACTTC. Translation gives CAISTEAGGFVGTQYF.

The chain joins TRBV5-4 to TRBJ2-1; 12 positions match TRBD2. Per germline, CDR1 SGHNT and CDR2 YYREEE (reference sequence). The CDR3 is 16 residues long. After removal of 4 bases from V and 7 bases from J, the junction contained 9 bases not matched to a gene. In DNA form, the CDR3 reads TGTGCCAGCAGCCAAGGACTAGCGGGGATCAGGAATGAGCAGTTCTTC. It specifies CASSQGLAGIRNEQFF.

V gene TRBV30 combines with J gene TRBJ1-1, with 7 bases fitting TRBD1. Germline CDR1 reads GTSNPN; CDR2 reads SVGIG (reference sequence). The CDR3 totals 13 residues. J was trimmed by 4 bases and V by 2 bases; bases with no gene match: 4. CDR3: CAWSIGGFTEAFF. The CDR3 coding sequence is TGTGCCTGGAGTATAGGGGGCTTCACTGAAGCTTTCTTT.

The chain couples TRBV5-4 to TRBJ1-4; D is ambiguous. Germline V CDR1 and CDR2: SGHNT, YYREEE (reference sequence). V shed 0 bases and J shed 8 bases, with 8 bases lying between them. This CDR3 has 13 amino acids. CDR3 residues: CASSLGEREKLFF. The CDR3 DNA reads as TGTGCCAGCAGCTTGGGGGAGCGAGAAAAACTGTTTTTT.